This TCR beta chain is from a study of blood T cells in healthy people across ages. Findings of the study overall: Any changes in expanded clonotypes were possibly confounded, as donor CMV status remained unknown. Diversity was higher, and naive CD4+ cells more numerous, in long-lived donors than in aged donors.

Germline-derived CDR1 and CDR2 are SSHAT and FNYEAQ (reference sequence). This CDR3 region has 15 residues. Extractions gave at least 6 micrograms of total RNA per sample. A second PCR of 7 to 11 cycles used a sample-barcoded 5' primer and a J-beta primer mix. In TCRdb, the 5' RACE reads were re-called with MiXCR into one record per CDR3 protein. Of approximately 960,000 distinct CDR3 sequences in the sample, almost 30% are singletons; the top ten hold about 10%. The sample holds a few counts of this clonotype. Its antigen is undetermined. One end of the junction fails to match germline, which may point to a read error. The same sample was also studied in work on T cells of mothers and their children. From that study: In this cohort, donors were three healthy Caucasian mothers plus their six children.

The receptor's source is a woman aged 40-49 years in good health. The rearrangement links TRBV7-7 to TRBJ2-1; the match to TRBD1 covers 10 bases. The sequencing sample was made of blood. The chain's CDR3 is CASSLVGQGISEQFF. DNA of the CDR3: TGTGCTAGCAGCTTAGTGGGACAGGGGATCAGTGAGCAGTTCTTC. Full variable domain (rest looked up from reference TRBV7-7 and TRBJ2-1): GAGVSQSPRYKVTKRGQDVTLRCDPISSHATLYWYQQALGQGPEFLTYFNYEAQPDKSGLPSDRFSAERPEGSISTLTIQRTEQRDSAMYRCASSLVGQGISEQFFGPGTRLTVL.